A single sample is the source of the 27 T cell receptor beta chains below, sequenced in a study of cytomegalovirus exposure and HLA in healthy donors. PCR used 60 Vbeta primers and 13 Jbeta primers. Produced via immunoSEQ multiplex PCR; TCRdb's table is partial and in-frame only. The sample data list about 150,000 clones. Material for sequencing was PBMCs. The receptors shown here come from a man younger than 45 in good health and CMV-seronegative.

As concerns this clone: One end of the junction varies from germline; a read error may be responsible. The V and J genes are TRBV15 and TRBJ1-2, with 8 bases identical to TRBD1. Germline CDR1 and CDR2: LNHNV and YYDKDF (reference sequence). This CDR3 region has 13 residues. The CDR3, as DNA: TGTGCCACCAGCTCCTCAGGGGGCTATGGCTACGCCTTC. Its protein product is CATSSSGGYGYAF. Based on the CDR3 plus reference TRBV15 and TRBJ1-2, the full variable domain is DAMVIQNPRYQVTQFGKPVTLSCSQTLNHNVMYWYQQKSSQAPKLLFHYYDKDFNNEADTPDNFQSRRPNTSFCFLDIRSPGLGDTAMYLCATSSSGGYGYAFGSGTRLTVV.

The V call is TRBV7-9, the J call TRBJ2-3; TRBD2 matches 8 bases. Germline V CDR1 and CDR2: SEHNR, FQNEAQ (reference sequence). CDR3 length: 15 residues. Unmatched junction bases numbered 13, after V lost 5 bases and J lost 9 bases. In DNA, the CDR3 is TGTGCCAGCAGCCGGGGGGGCGCACAGATTTACACGCAGTATTTT. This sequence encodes CASSRGGAQIYTQYF.

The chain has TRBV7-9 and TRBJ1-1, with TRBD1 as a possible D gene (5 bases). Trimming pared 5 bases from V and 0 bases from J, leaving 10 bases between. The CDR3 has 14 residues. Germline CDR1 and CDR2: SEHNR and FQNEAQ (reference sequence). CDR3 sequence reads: CASSLLTVNTEAFF. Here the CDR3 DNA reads TGTGCCAGCAGCCTACTGACAGTGAACACTGAAGCTTTCTTT.

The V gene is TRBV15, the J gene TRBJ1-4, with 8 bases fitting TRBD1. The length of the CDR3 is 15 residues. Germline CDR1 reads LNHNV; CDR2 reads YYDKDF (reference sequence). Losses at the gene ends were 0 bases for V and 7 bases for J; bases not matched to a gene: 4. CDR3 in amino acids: CATSRDRDRSEKLFF. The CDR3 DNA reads TGTGCCACCAGCAGAGATAGGGACAGGAGTGAAAAACTGTTTTTT.

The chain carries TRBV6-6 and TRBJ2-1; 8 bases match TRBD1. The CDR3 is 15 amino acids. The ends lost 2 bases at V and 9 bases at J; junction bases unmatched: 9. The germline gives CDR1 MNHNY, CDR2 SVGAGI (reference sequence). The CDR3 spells CASSYVQGVFGEQFF. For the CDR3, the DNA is TGTGCCAGCAGTTACGTACAGGGGGTTTTTGGTGAGCAGTTCTTC.

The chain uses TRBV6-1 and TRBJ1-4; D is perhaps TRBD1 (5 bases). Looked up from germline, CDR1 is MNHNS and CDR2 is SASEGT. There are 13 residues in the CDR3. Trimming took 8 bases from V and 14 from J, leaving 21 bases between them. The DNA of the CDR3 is TGTGCCAGCGTCCCATGGGGGGAGGGAACGCTGTTTTTT. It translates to CASVPWGEGTLFF.

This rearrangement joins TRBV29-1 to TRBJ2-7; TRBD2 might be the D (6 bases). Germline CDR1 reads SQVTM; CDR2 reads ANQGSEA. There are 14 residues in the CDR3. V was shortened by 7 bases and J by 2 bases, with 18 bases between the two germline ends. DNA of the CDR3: TGCAGCGCTCTCTCTAGCGTCTCGGCCTACGAGCAGTACTTC. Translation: CSALSSVSAYEQYF.

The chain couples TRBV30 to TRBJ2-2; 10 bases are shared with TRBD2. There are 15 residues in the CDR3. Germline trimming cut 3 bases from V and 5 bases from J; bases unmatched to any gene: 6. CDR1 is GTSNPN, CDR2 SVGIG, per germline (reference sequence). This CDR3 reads CAWSALAGDTGELFF. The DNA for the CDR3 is TGTGCCTGGAGCGCGCTAGCGGGAGATACCGGGGAGCTGTTTTTT.

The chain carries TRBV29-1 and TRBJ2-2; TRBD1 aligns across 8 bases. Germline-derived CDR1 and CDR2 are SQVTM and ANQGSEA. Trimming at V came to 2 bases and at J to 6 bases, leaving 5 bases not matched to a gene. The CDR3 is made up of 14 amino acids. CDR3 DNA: TGCAGCGTTGAAAGACAGGGGATTTCCGGGGAGCTGTTTTTT. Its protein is CSVERQGISGELFF.

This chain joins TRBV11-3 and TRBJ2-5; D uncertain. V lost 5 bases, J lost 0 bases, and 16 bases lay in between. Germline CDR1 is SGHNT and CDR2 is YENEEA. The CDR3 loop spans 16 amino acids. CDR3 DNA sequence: TGTGCCAGCAGCCTAGGAAGAGACTGGGACCAAGAGACCCAGTACTTC. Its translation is CASSLGRDWDQETQYF.

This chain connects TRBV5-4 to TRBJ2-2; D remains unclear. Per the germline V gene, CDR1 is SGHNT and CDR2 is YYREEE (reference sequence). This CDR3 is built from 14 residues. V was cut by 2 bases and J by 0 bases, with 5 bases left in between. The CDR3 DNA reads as TGTGCCAGCAGCTTTCTCGCGAACACCGGGGAGCTGTTTTTT. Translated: CASSFLANTGELFF.

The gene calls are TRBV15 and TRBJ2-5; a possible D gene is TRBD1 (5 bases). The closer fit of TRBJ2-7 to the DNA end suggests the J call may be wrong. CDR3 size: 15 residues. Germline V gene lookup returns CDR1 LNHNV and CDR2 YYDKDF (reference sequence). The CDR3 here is CATSRSPGKSYEQYF. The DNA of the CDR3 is TGTGCCACCAGCAGATCACCAGGGAAAAGCTACGAGCAGTACTTC.

The CDR3 bases are TGTGCCAGCAGTGAAGCGCTAGGGGGTCCCACTGAAGCTTTCTTT. Its translation is CASSEALGGPTEAFF. The rearrangement links TRBV2 to TRBJ1-1; D may be TRBD1 (6 bases). Germline CDR1 is SNHLY and CDR2 is FYNNEI. Trimming removed 0 bases at V and 4 bases at J, with 12 bases between. The CDR3 totals 15 residues.

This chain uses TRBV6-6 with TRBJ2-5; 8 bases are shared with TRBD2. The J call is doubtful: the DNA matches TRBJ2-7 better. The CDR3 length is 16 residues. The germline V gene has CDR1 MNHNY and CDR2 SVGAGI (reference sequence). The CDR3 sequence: CASSFPEGGRLYEQYF. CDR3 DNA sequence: TGTGCCAGCAGCTTCCCCGAAGGCGGGAGGCTCTACGAGCAGTACTTC.

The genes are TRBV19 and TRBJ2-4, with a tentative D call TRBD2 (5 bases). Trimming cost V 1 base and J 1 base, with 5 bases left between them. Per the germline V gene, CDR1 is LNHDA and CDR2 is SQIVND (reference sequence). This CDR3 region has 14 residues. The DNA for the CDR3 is TGTGCCAGTAGTATAGCGGGGGCCAAAAACATTCAGTACTTC. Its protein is CASSIAGAKNIQYF.

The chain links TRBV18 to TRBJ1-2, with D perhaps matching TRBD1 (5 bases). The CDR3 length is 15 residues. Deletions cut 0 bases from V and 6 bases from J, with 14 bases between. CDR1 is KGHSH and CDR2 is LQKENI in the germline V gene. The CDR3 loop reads CASSPPPGLSDGYTF. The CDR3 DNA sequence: TGTGCCAGCTCACCACCCCCGGGACTTTCCGATGGCTACACCTTC.

CDR3 amino acids: CASSEASGGYTDTQYF. The CDR3 DNA reads as TGTGCCAGCAGTGAAGCAAGCGGAGGGTACACAGATACGCAGTATTTT. The J gene is TRBJ2-3, the V gene TRBV6-1, with a tentative D call TRBD2 (6 bases). The CDR3 is made up of 16 amino acids. V was cut by 0 bases and J by 2 bases, with 12 bases left in between. The germline V gene has CDR1 MNHNS and CDR2 SASEGT.

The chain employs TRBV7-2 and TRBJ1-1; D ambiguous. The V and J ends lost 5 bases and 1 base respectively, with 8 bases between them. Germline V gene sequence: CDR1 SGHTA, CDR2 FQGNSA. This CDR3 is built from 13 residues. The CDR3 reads CASSRTRNTEAFF. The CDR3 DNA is TGTGCCAGCAGCCGTACGAGGAACACTGAAGCTTTCTTT.

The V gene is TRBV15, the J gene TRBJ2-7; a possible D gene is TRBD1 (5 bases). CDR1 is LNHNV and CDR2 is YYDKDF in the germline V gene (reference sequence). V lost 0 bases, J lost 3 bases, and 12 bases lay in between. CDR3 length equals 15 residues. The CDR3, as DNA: TGTGCCACCAGCAGAGATCGGAGACAGAACTACGAGCAGTACTTC. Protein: CATSRDRRQNYEQYF.

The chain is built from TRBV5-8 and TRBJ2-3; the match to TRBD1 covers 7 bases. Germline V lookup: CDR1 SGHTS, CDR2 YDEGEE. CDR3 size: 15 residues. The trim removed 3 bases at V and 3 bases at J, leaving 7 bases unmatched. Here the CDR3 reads CASSSRQGRTDTQYF. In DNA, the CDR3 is TGTGCCAGCAGCTCTAGACAGGGACGGACAGATACGCAGTATTTT.

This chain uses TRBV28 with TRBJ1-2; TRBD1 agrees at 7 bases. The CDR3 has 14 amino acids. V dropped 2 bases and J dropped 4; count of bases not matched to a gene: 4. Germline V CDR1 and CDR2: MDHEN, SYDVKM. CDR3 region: CASSLEGARYGYTF. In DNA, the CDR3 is TGTGCCAGCAGTTTAGAGGGGGCCCGCTATGGCTACACCTTC.

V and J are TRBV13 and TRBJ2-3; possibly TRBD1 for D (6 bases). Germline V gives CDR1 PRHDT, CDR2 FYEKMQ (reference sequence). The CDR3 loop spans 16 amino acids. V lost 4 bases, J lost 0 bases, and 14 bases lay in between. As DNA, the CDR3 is TGTGCCAGCAGCTCAATCGACAGGAATAGCACAGATACGCAGTATTTT. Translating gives CASSSIDRNSTDTQYF.

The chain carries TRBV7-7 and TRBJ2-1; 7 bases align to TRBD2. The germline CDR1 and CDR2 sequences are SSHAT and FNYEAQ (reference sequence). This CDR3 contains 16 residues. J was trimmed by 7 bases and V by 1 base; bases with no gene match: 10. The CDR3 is CASSLGVAGVGNEQFF. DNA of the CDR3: TGTGCCAGCAGCTTAGGTGTTGCGGGAGTGGGGAATGAGCAGTTCTTC. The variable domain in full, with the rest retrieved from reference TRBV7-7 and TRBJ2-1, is GAGVSQSPRYKVTKRGQDVTLRCDPISSHATLYWYQQALGQGPEFLTYFNYEAQPDKSGLPSDRFSAERPEGSISTLTIQRTEQRDSAMYRCASSLGVAGVGNEQFFGPGTRLTVL.

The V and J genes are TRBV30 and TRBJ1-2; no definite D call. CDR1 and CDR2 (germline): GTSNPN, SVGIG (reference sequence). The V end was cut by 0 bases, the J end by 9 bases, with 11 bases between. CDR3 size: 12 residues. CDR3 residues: CAWSVSASSYTF. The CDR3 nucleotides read TGTGCCTGGAGTGTATCCGCTAGTAGCTACACCTTC.

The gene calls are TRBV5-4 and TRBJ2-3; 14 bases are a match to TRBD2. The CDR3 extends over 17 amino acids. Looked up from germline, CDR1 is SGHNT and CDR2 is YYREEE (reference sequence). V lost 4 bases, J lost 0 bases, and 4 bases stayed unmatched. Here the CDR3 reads CASSRTSGRPSTDTQYF. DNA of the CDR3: TGTGCCAGCAGCCGGACTAGCGGGAGGCCGAGCACAGATACGCAGTATTTT.

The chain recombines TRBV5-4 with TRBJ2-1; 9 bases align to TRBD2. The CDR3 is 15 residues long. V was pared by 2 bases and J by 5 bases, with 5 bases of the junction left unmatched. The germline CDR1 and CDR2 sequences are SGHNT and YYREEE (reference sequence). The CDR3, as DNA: TGTGCCAGCAGCTTACGTCTAGCGGGACACAATGAGCAGTTCTTC. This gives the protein CASSLRLAGHNEQFF.

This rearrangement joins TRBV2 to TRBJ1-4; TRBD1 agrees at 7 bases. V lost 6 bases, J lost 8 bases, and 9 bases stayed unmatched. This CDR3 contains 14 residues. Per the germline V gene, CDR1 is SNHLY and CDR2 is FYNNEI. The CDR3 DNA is TGTGCCAGCAGGGAACAGGGGTTAGGCGAAAAACTGTTTTTT. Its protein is CASREQGLGEKLFF.